This is a list of T cell receptor beta chains from one sample in a study of T cell clonotyping in hematopoietic cell transplantation. The table came from immunoSEQ multiplex PCR; TCRdb's copy has only in-frame clones and leaves some out. The sample yields 9,000 to 15,000 clones, 40% to 60% seen once. The source material was peripheral blood mononuclear cells. The receptors originated from a man aged 45 to 65 in good health. Some clones in this sample may be carry-over from other donors' samples. Both conserved end residues are part of each CDR3. The D gene is left open where the match is weak. Expanded clones get a size class; other rows say once, few or many, or leave the size out.

D: -; J: TRBJ2-1; V: TRBV29-1; size: few; CDR3: CSVQPGDEQFF; DNA: TGCAGCGTTCAGCCCGGGGATGAGCAGTTCTTC
D: -; J: TRBJ2-5; V: TRBV2; size: few; CDR3: CASSFVSETQYF; DNA: TGTGCCAGCAGTTTCGTATCGGAGACCCAGTACTTC
D: -; J: TRBJ1-4; V: TRBV29-1; size: -; CDR3: CSVVEVENEKLFF; DNA: TGCAGCGTTGTTGAGGTGGAGAATGAAAAACTGTTTTTT
D: -; J: TRBJ1-4; V: TRBV5-1; size: -; CDR3: CASSLDEKLFF; DNA: TGCGCCAGCAGCTTGGATGAAAAACTGTTTTTT
D: -; J: TRBJ1-5; V: TRBV6-1; size: -; CDR3: CASSENQPQHF; DNA: TGTGCCAGCAGTGAAAATCAGCCCCAGCATTTT
D: -; J: TRBJ1-5; V: TRBV27; size: -; CDR3: CASSYQRNQPQHF; DNA: TGTGCCAGCAGTTACCAGCGGAATCAGCCCCAGCATTTT
D: -; J: TRBJ2-7; V: TRBV6-1; size: -; CDR3: CASKVGRATYEQYF; DNA: TGTGCCAGCAAGGTTGGCAGGGCTACTTACGAGCAGTACTTC
D: TRBD2; J: TRBJ2-5; V: TRBV30; size: -; CDR3: CASTSGTYQETQYF; DNA: TGTGCCTCAACTAGCGGGACGTACCAAGAGACCCAGTACTTC
D: -; J: TRBJ2-7; V: TRBV25-1; size: -; CDR3: CASSEALPSYEQYF; DNA: TGTGCCAGCAGCGAAGCGCTTCCGTCCTACGAGCAGTACTTC
D: -; J: TRBJ2-3; V: TRBV7-2; size: -; CDR3: CASSLVPIGTDTQYF; DNA: TGTGCCAGCAGCTTAGTACCCATCGGGACAGATACGCAGTATTTT
D: TRBD2; J: TRBJ2-5; V: TRBV5-1; size: -; CDR3: CASSLVGTSSITPSQETQYF; DNA: TGCGCCAGCAGCTTGGTCGGGACTAGCAGTATCACCCCCTCCCAAGAGACCCAGTACTTC
D: TRBD2; J: TRBJ2-4; V: TRBV30; size: -; CDR3: CAWGGEGKNIQYF; DNA: TGTGCCTGGGGGGGGGAGGGAAAAAACATTCAGTACTTC
D: -; J: TRBJ1-2; V: TRBV11-2; size: -; CDR3: CASRDPGEGHYGYTF; DNA: TGTGCCAGCAGGGATCCCGGGGAGGGACACTATGGCTACACCTTC
D: -; J: TRBJ2-1; V: TRBV7-2; size: -; CDR3: CASRPERDHYNEQFF; DNA: TGTGCCAGCAGACCCGAAAGGGACCACTACAATGAGCAGTTCTTC
D: -; J: TRBJ2-1; V: TRBV29-1; size: -; CDR3: CSVVGVSSYNEQFF; DNA: TGCAGCGTTGTGGGGGTAAGCTCCTACAATGAGCAGTTCTTC